These T cell receptor beta chains were read from a single sample in a study of blood T cell repertoires in COVID-19. The protocol was immunoSEQ multiplex PCR, while the TCRdb copy is restricted to in-frame clones and leaves out a portion. Of 120,000 or so clones in the sample, 65% to 90% were seen once. Sequencing was carried out using peripheral blood. These receptors were obtained from an older woman with acute or convalescent COVID-19. Each CDR3 is given with its conserved first and last residue. D genes are given only for firm matches. Size tells how often a clone was seen (once, few, many) or the class of an expanded clone, and some rows leave it out.

D: .
V: TRBV6-5
size: .
J: TRBJ2-1
CDR3: CASSSLTGGEQFF
DNA: TGTGCCAGCAGTTCCCTTACGGGTGGGGAGCAGTTCTTC

D: .
V: TRBV7-2
size: .
J: TRBJ2-3
CDR3: CASSRRADTQYF
DNA: TGTGCCAGCAGCCGGCGGGCAGATACGCAGTATTTT

D: TRBD1
V: TRBV5-1
size: .
J: TRBJ2-1
CDR3: CASSQGQGPYNEQFF
DNA: TGCGCCAGCAGCCAAGGACAGGGCCCCTACAATGAGCAGTTCTTC

D: TRBD1
V: TRBV19
size: .
J: TRBJ1-5
CDR3: CASSVDRGRVSQPQHF
DNA: TGTGCCAGTAGTGTCGACAGGGGGCGCGTCAGTCAGCCCCAGCATTTT

D: TRBD1
V: TRBV5-4
size: once
J: TRBJ1-2
CDR3: CASRGQGGGFDYGYTF
DNA: TGTGCCAGCCGTGGACAGGGTGGGGGGTTTGACTATGGCTACACCTTC

D: .
V: TRBV5-1
size: .
J: TRBJ1-4
CDR3: CASSFGGVGNEKLFF
DNA: TGCGCCAGCAGCTTTGGGGGGGTCGGTAATGAAAAACTGTTTTTT

D: .
V: TRBV12-5
size: .
J: TRBJ2-3
CDR3: CASGFGTDTQYF
DNA: TGTGCTAGTGGTTTCGGTACAGATACGCAGTATTTT

D: TRBD2
V: TRBV2
size: .
J: TRBJ2-2
CDR3: CASCSGLAGGQSGELFF
DNA: TGTGCCAGCTGCTCAGGACTAGCGGGGGGGCAGTCCGGGGAGCTGTTTTTT

D: TRBD1
V: TRBV10-3
size: .
J: TRBJ1-1
CDR3: CAISSAGGPEAFF
DNA: TGTGCCATCAGTTCCGCAGGGGGCCCTGAAGCTTTCTTT

D: TRBD1
V: TRBV9
size: .
J: TRBJ1-2
CDR3: CASSGMGGQGLSYTF
DNA: TGTGCCAGCAGCGGAATGGGAGGACAGGGGCTGAGCTACACCTTC

D: .
V: TRBV4-3
size: .
J: TRBJ1-6
CDR3: CASSQERYSFNSPLHF
DNA: TGCGCCAGCAGCCAAGAGCGGTACTCGTTTAATTCACCCCTCCACTTT

D: TRBD1
V: TRBV7-2
size: .
J: TRBJ1-6
CDR3: CASSFGQGTSPLHF
DNA: TGTGCCAGCAGCTTCGGACAGGGAACTTCACCCCTCCACTTT

D: TRBD2
V: TRBV6-5
size: few
J: TRBJ2-7
CDR3: CASSPTGLAGTEQYF
DNA: TGTGCCAGCAGTCCTACTGGACTAGCGGGGACCGAGCAGTACTTC

D: .
V: TRBV30
size: .
J: TRBJ2-7
CDR3: CAWSALYEQYF
DNA: TGTGCCTGGAGTGCACTGTACGAGCAGTACTTC

D: TRBD1
V: TRBV11-3
size: .
J: TRBJ2-7
CDR3: CASSFSGQGVYEQYF
DNA: TGTGCCAGCAGCTTTTCGGGACAGGGTGTCTACGAGCAGTACTTC

D: TRBD1
V: TRBV19
size: .
J: TRBJ1-5
CDR3: CASSIETGRFGQPQHF
DNA: TGTGCCAGTAGTATAGAGACAGGGAGGTTTGGACAGCCCCAGCATTTT

D: TRBD1
V: TRBV11-3
size: .
J: TRBJ2-7
CDR3: CASTRTGGAYEQYF
DNA: TGTGCCAGCACCCGGACAGGGGGAGCCTACGAGCAGTACTTC

D: TRBD1
V: TRBV6-5
size: .
J: TRBJ1-2
CDR3: CASSPGTGRYGYTF
DNA: TGTGCCAGCAGTCCCGGGACAGGGCGGTATGGCTACACCTTC

D: TRBD1
V: TRBV7-2
size: .
J: TRBJ1-1
CDR3: CASSLVEGQGAFF
DNA: TGTGCCAGCAGCTTAGTCGAGGGACAGGGTGCTTTCTTT

D: TRBD1
V: TRBV10-1
size: .
J: TRBJ2-1
CDR3: CASSTDRGANNEQFF
DNA: TGCGCCAGCAGTACAGACAGGGGTGCCAACAATGAGCAGTTCTTC

D: TRBD2
V: TRBV2
size: .
J: TRBJ2-5
CDR3: CASGGGGQKETQYF
DNA: TGTGCCAGCGGGGGCGGGGGGCAAAAAGAGACCCAGTACTTC

D: .
V: TRBV4-2
size: .
J: TRBJ1-2
CDR3: CASSQDPGEGNYGYTF
DNA: TGTGCCAGCAGCCAAGATCCAGGGGAGGGCAACTATGGCTACACCTTC

D: TRBD1
V: TRBV30
size: .
J: TRBJ1-2
CDR3: CALSPGQGANGYTF
DNA: TGTGCCCTCTCCCCCGGGCAGGGGGCGAACGGCTACACCTTC

D: .
V: TRBV15
size: .
J: TRBJ1-2
CDR3: CATSSLLRPNYGYTF
DNA: TGTGCCACCAGCAGCCTATTGCGCCCTAACTATGGCTACACCTTC

D: .
V: TRBV20-1
size: few
J: TRBJ1-1
CDR3: CSASQWTEAFF
DNA: TGCAGTGCTAGCCAGTGGACTGAAGCTTTCTTT

D: TRBD1
V: TRBV11-2
size: few
J: TRBJ1-1
CDR3: CASSLDRDTEAFF
DNA: TGTGCCAGCAGCCTGGACAGGGACACTGAAGCTTTCTTT

D: TRBD1
V: TRBV6-5
size: .
J: TRBJ2-7
CDR3: CASSPGQAGYEQYF
DNA: TGTGCCAGCAGTCCCGGACAGGCAGGATACGAGCAGTACTTC

D: .
V: TRBV19
size: .
J: TRBJ1-4
CDR3: CATRGYHANFNEKLFF
DNA: TGTGCCACCAGGGGTTACCACGCTAATTTTAATGAAAAACTGTTTTTT

D: .
V: TRBV6-5
size: .
J: TRBJ1-1
CDR3: CASSYSAGLNTEAFF
DNA: TGTGCCAGCAGTTACTCGGCTGGACTTAACACTGAAGCTTTCTTT

D: .
V: TRBV11-2
size: once
J: TRBJ1-2
CDR3: CASSAGQGYGYTF
DNA: TGTGCCAGCAGCGCGGGGCAGGGCTATGGCTACACCTTC

D: TRBD2
V: TRBV5-8
size: .
J: TRBJ2-3
CDR3: CASSLGLRGGTDTQYF
DNA: TGTGCCAGCAGCTTGGGCCTACGGGGGGGCACAGATACGCAGTATTTT

D: .
V: TRBV4-2
size: .
J: TRBJ1-2
CDR3: CASSQEAREIYGYTF
DNA: TGTGCCAGCAGCCAAGAAGCCAGGGAAATCTATGGCTACACCTTC

D: TRBD1
V: TRBV19
size: .
J: TRBJ1-1
CDR3: CASSIGTGGSF
DNA: TGTGCCAGTAGTATCGGGACAGGGGGGTCATTT

D: TRBD2
V: TRBV27
size: .
J: TRBJ2-1
CDR3: CASSSVAGAYYNEQFF
DNA: TGTGCCAGCAGCTCCGTAGCGGGGGCGTACTACAATGAGCAGTTCTTC

D: TRBD2
V: TRBV3-1/TRBV3-2
size: few
J: TRBJ2-5
CDR3: CASSRGHGGGGRETQYF
DNA: TGTGCCAGCAGCCGTGGGCATGGCGGGGGTGGTAGAGAGACCCAGTACTTC

D: TRBD1
V: TRBV4-2
size: .
J: TRBJ1-2
CDR3: CASSHEQGAGYGYTF
DNA: TGTGCCAGCAGCCACGAACAGGGGGCTGGCTATGGCTACACCTTC

D: TRBD1
V: TRBV5-6
size: .
J: TRBJ1-2
CDR3: CASSPGTVSYGYTF
DNA: TGTGCCAGCAGCCCCGGGACAGTAAGCTATGGCTACACCTTC

D: TRBD1
V: TRBV4-3
size: .
J: TRBJ1-2
CDR3: CASSRGQGVAYGYTF
DNA: TGCGCCAGCAGCCGAGGACAGGGGGTCGCTTATGGCTACACCTTC

D: .
V: TRBV20-1
size: .
J: TRBJ1-1
CDR3: CSASLSGPNTEAFF
DNA: TGCAGTGCTAGTCTCAGCGGACCGAACACTGAAGCTTTCTTT

D: .
V: TRBV5-4
size: .
J: TRBJ1-5
CDR3: CASSKDAGPDQPQHF
DNA: TGTGCCAGCAGCAAGGATGCAGGGCCAGATCAGCCCCAGCATTTT

D: TRBD2
V: TRBV9
size: .
J: TRBJ2-1
CDR3: CASSPRSSSGGYNEQFF
DNA: TGTGCCAGCAGCCCCCGTAGTAGTAGCGGGGGGTACAATGAGCAGTTCTTC

D: .
V: TRBV5-5
size: once
J: TRBJ2-4
CDR3: CASSTPETAKNIQYF
DNA: TGTGCCAGCAGCACCCCCGAGACAGCTAAAAACATTCAGTACTTC

D: .
V: TRBV19
size: .
J: TRBJ1-1
CDR3: CASSDLFGKLEAFF
DNA: TGTGCCAGTAGTGACTTGTTTGGAAAACTAGAAGCTTTCTTT

D: .
V: TRBV28
size: few
J: TRBJ2-5
CDR3: CASRPEWVHSRAQETQYF
DNA: TGTGCCAGCAGACCAGAGTGGGTTCATAGCAGAGCCCAAGAGACCCAGTACTTC

D: TRBD1
V: TRBV19
size: few
J: TRBJ2-6
CDR3: CASSMTTGGFAGANVLTF
DNA: TGTGCCAGTAGTATGACAACAGGGGGCTTCGCTGGGGCCAACGTCCTGACTTTC